Each of the 13 T cell receptor beta chains below was sequenced from the same sample in a study of blood T cells in healthy people across ages. Using a J-beta primer mix together with a sample-barcoded 5' primer, a second PCR was run for roughly 6 to 11 cycles. In TCRdb, the 5' RACE reads were re-called with MiXCR into one record per CDR3 protein. The table shows 750,000 to 950,000 distinct CDR3 sequences, with roughly 26% occurring only once. This same sample was also part of a study on T cells of mothers and their children.

The sequencing sample was made of blood. These receptors came from a boy aged 5 to 17 in good health.

This clonotype was counted at least ten times. The junction does not match germline at one end; this may be a read error. The chain couples TRBV5-1 to TRBJ2-7; D might be TRBD1 or TRBD2, each matching 6 bases. The CDR3 is 14 residues long. Looked up from germline, CDR1 is SGHRS and CDR2 is YFSETQ. CDR3 nucleotide sequence: TGTGCCAGCAGCTTAGAGGGGGGACCCTACGAGCAGTACTTC. As protein: CASSLEGGPYEQYF.

This clonotype was observed a few times. The V and J genes are TRBV11-2 and TRBJ1-4; the D gene is possibly TRBD1 (6 bases). Germline CDR1 reads SGHAT; CDR2 reads FQNNGV. The CDR3 consists of 13 residues. V was cut by 6 bases and J by 8 bases, with 13 bases left in between. CDR3 sequence: CASSRGGEEKLFF. As DNA, the CDR3 is TGTGCCAGCAGTCGGGGGGGCGAGGAAAAACTGTTTTTT.

The CDR3 DNA sequence: TGCGCCAGCAGCGCCCACGGGACAGAAGGACCAGATACGGGGAACATTCAGTACTTC. As protein: CASSAHGTEGPDTGNIQYF. The chain has TRBV5-1 and TRBJ2-4, with 7 nucleotides matching TRBD1. This CDR3 comprises 19 residues. Germline CDR1 is SGHRS and CDR2 is YFSETQ. V was pared by 4 bases and J by 7 bases, with 23 bases of the junction left unmatched.

A few counts support this clonotype. One end of the junction varies from germline; a read error may be responsible. CDR3: CASSLRRGRETQYF. Written as DNA, the CDR3 is TGTGCCAGCAGCCTGAGGAGGGGCCGAGAGACCCAGTACTTT. The chain recombines TRBV7-2 with TRBJ2-5; possibly TRBD2 for D (6 bases). Germline CDR1 is SGHTA and CDR2 is FQGNSA. This CDR3 has 14 amino acids.

This chain uses TRBV11-3 with TRBJ2-1, with D possibly matching TRBD2 (5 bases). The end of the DNA is better explained by TRBJ2-5, so the J call may be wrong. CDR1 and CDR2 (germline): SGHNT, YENEEA. The CDR3 loop spans 14 amino acids. The CDR3 is CASSFGDIQETQYF. As DNA, the CDR3 is TGTGCCAGCAGTTTCGGGGATATACAAGAGACCCAGTACTTC.

The V call is TRBV12-5, the J call TRBJ2-5; D tentatively fits TRBD1 or TRBD2 (6 bases each). This CDR3 has 17 residues. Germline assignment: CDR1 LGHNT and CDR2 FRNRAP. Trimming stripped 6 bases from V and 4 bases from J, with 24 bases between. The CDR3 protein is CASGFRTWGAPGETQYF. The CDR3 bases are TGTGCTAGTGGCTTCCGGACCTGGGGGGCCCCAGGAGAGACCCAGTACTTC.

As to this clonotype: One end of the junction fails to match germline, which may point to a read error. The chain employs TRBV6-4 and TRBJ2-5, with 14 nucleotides matching TRBD2. The J call may be faulty, since TRBJ2-1 better matches the DNA end. Germline CDR1 and CDR2: MRHNA and SNTAGT. The length of the CDR3 is 15 residues. The CDR3 sequence is CVSSGGTSGGDEQFF. The CDR3 DNA is TGTGTCAGCAGCGGCGGGACTAGCGGGGGCGATGAGCAGTTCTTC.

The chain joins TRBV9 to TRBJ1-2; 7 nucleotides agree with TRBD1. The V segment lost 5 bases and the J segment 8 bases; nucleotides outside the gene matches: 12. There are 14 residues in the CDR3. Looked up from germline, CDR1 is SGDLS and CDR2 is YYNGEE. The CDR3 sequence: CASSASGTAMGYTF. The CDR3 DNA sequence: TGTGCCAGCAGTGCTTCCGGGACAGCTATGGGCTACACCTTC.

This clonotype was counted a few times. The chain uses TRBV11-2 and TRBJ2-1; D is unclear. Germline V CDR1 and CDR2: SGHAT, FQNNGV. The CDR3 has 13 residues. Trimming shortened V by 5 bases and J by 7 bases, and 12 bases separated the two germline ends. This CDR3 is CASSPPAVNEQFF. As DNA, the CDR3 is TGTGCCAGCAGCCCGCCCGCGGTTAATGAGCAGTTCTTC.

In this sample, this clonotype turned up a few times. J is TRBJ2-5 and V is TRBV6-5; D unresolved. The V and J ends lost 0 bases and 5 bases respectively, with 13 bases between them. Germline V lookup: CDR1 MNHEY, CDR2 SVGAGI. The CDR3 contains 15 residues. The CDR3 nucleotides read TGTGCCAGCAGTTACTCTCTAGTATCATCGGAGACCCAGTACTTC. It is translated as CASSYSLVSSETQYF.

With respect to this clonotype: At one end, the junction sequence differs from germline, possibly due to a read error. J is TRBJ2-3 and V is TRBV12-3 or TRBV12-4, with TRBD2 matching 7 bases. The CDR3 extends over 11 amino acids. The CDR3 DNA sequence: TGTGGCAGCGGGACGGTGGATACGCAGTATTTT. Amino acids: CGSGTVDTQYF.

This clonotype has just a few counts. This chain links TRBV20-1 with TRBJ2-1; 7 bases fit TRBD1. J lost 6 bases, V lost 6 bases, and 5 bases had no gene match. The CDR3 is 12 residues long. The germline CDR1 and CDR2 sequences are DFQATT and SNEGSKA (reference sequence). The CDR3 here is CSALTGLNEQFF. CDR3 sequence (DNA): TGCAGTGCCTTGACAGGGCTCAATGAGCAGTTCTTC.

The chain employs TRBV18 and TRBJ2-5; TRBD1 or TRBD2 may be the D gene (5 bases each). The CDR3 contains 16 residues. The germline CDR1 and CDR2 sequences are KGHSH and LQKENI. Trimming removed 2 bases from V and 2 bases from J, with 15 bases in between. CDR3 in amino acids: CASSPRDRRPQETQYF. In DNA form, the CDR3 reads TGTGCCAGCTCACCAAGGGACCGCCGACCTCAAGAGACCCAGTACTTC.